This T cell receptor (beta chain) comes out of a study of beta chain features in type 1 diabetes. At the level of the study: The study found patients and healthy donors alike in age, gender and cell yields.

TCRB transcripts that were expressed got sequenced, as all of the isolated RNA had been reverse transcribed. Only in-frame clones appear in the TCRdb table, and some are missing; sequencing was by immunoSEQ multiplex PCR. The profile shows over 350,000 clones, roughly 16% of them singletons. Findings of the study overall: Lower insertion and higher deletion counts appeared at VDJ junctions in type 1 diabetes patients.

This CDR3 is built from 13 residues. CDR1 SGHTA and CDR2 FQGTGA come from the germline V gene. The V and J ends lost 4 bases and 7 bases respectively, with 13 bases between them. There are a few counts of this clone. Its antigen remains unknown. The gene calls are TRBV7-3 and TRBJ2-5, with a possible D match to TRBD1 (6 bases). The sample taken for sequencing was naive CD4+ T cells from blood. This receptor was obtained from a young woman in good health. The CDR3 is CASSSQGRGTQYF. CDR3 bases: TGTGCCAGCAGCTCACAGGGACGGGGGACCCAGTACTTC.